A single sample is the source of the 29 T cell receptor beta chains below, sequenced in a study of blood T cell repertoires in COVID-19. This table comes from immunoSEQ multiplex PCR, and its TCRdb copy is limited to in-frame clones, with some not included. In the table there are about 480,000 clones, around 89% of which are singletons. Sequencing was performed on peripheral blood. The receptors stem from a woman in her 30s with acute or convalescent COVID-19.

CDR3 loop: CAISGSRTATDTQYF. CDR3 in DNA: TGTGCCATCAGCGGAAGCCGGACAGCCACAGATACGCAGTATTTT. The chain employs TRBV10-3 and TRBJ2-3, with TRBD1 as a possible D gene (6 bases). Germline V gene sequence: CDR1 ENHRY, CDR2 SYGVKD. The length of the CDR3 is 15 residues. V gave up 6 bases and J gave up 2 bases, with 15 bases separating them.

V gene TRBV2 combines with J gene TRBJ1-5; 9 positions match TRBD1. Germline CDR1 is SNHLY and CDR2 is FYNNEI. V shed 5 bases and J 8 bases; nucleotides not matched to a gene: 7. The CDR3 has 14 residues. CDR3 loop: CASSTDRGNKPQHF. As DNA, the CDR3 is TGTGCCAGCAGTACGGACAGGGGTAACAAGCCCCAGCATTTT. Filled out from reference TRBV2 and TRBJ1-5, the complete variable domain reads EPEVTQTPSHQVTQMGQEVILRCVPISNHLYFYWYRQILGQKVEFLVSFYNNEISEKSEIFDDQFSVERPDGSNFTLKIRSTKLEDSAMYFCASSTDRGNKPQHFGDGTRLSIL.

The gene calls are TRBV6-2 or TRBV6-3 and TRBJ1-6; no definite D call. Between the trimmed V and J ends, which lost 4 bases and 9 bases, there was a span of 13 bases. CDR1 MNHEY and CDR2 SVGEGT come from the germline V gene. This CDR3 contains 14 residues. CDR3 nucleotide sequence: TGTGCCAGCAGTTCGACACTTTCAAGTTCACCCCTCCACTTT. Its protein is CASSSTLSSSPLHF.

The CDR3 reads CASSPHKTERRRNTEAFF. The DNA for the CDR3 is TGCGCCAGCAGTCCTCACAAAACGGAAAGGAGAAGGAACACTGAAGCTTTCTTT. J is TRBJ1-1 and V is TRBV23-1, with D unresolved. TRBV23-1 is an open reading frame, and its role is uncertain. V was clipped by 4 bases and J by 1 base, with 22 bases between them. This CDR3 has 18 residues.

The rearrangement uses TRBV4-1 and TRBJ2-5, with a weak D call TRBD2 (6 bases). V lost 0 bases, J lost 5 bases, and 19 bases lay in between. CDR3 length equals 17 residues. Germline V lookup: CDR1 MGHRA, CDR2 YSYEKL. The CDR3: CASSQDLGGGAGETQYF. The CDR3 DNA sequence: TGCGCCAGCAGCCAAGATCTGGGTGGAGGGGCGGGGGAGACCCAGTACTTC.

The genes are TRBV7-2 and TRBJ2-3; 7 bases agree with TRBD2. From germline, CDR1 is SGHTA and CDR2 FQGNSA. J lost 0 bases, V lost 0 bases, and 6 bases had no gene match. CDR3 size: 17 residues. The CDR3 bases are TGTGCCAGCAGCTTAGCGCCGGGGCGGGGGAGCACAGATACGCAGTATTTT. Amino acids: CASSLAPGRGSTDTQYF.

The gene calls are TRBV30 and TRBJ1-5; D not certain. V was cut by 3 bases and J by 1 base, with 19 bases left in between. The CDR3 covers 17 residues. CDR1 is GTSNPN, CDR2 SVGIG, per germline (reference sequence). The CDR3 nucleotides read TGTGCCTGGAGGGAGCGGCTGGGGATTTTGAGCAATCAGCCCCAGCATTTT. Protein sequence: CAWRERLGILSNQPQHF.

This clone has only a few counts. The sample carries other DNA sequences with the same CDR3. The chain links TRBV5-1 to TRBJ2-7, with 8 positions matching TRBD2. Unmatched junction bases numbered 2, after V lost 0 bases and J lost 0 bases. Germline CDR1 is SGHRS and CDR2 is YFSETQ. CDR3 length: 15 residues. The CDR3 loop is CASSLVAGSSYEQYF. The CDR3 DNA reads as TGCGCCAGCAGCTTGGTAGCGGGGAGCTCCTACGAGCAGTACTTC.

CDR3 sequence: CASSPRRVGGSYNEQFF. CDR3 nucleotide sequence: TGTGCCAGTAGTCCGAGGAGGGTGGGGGGCTCCTACAATGAGCAGTTCTTC. The chain uses TRBV19 and TRBJ2-1, with D perhaps matching TRBD2 (6 bases). CDR1 LNHDA and CDR2 SQIVND come from the germline V gene (reference sequence). This CDR3 has 17 amino acids. With 5 bases removed from V and 0 bases from J, the gap between germline ends came to 17 bases.

The V gene is TRBV19, the J gene TRBJ1-2, with D hard to call. The CDR3 consists of 14 residues. Germline V gene data show CDR1 as LNHDA and CDR2 as SQIVND (reference sequence). The germline V and J ends were trimmed by 3 bases and 4 bases, with 12 bases remaining between them. CDR3 in amino acids: CASSMEQTLYGYTF. CDR3 sequence (DNA): TGTGCCAGTAGTATGGAACAGACCCTCTATGGCTACACCTTC.

This chain links TRBV13 with TRBJ1-2; perhaps TRBD1 as D (5 bases). V was cut by 1 base and J by 2 bases, with 5 bases left in between. Germline CDR1 is PRHDT and CDR2 is FYEKMQ (reference sequence). CDR3 length equals 13 residues. The CDR3 loop reads CASSLDRNYGYTF. CDR3 sequence (DNA): TGTGCCAGCAGCTTAGACAGGAACTATGGCTACACCTTC. Combining the CDR3 with reference TRBV13 and TRBJ1-2 gives the whole variable domain AAGVIQSPRHLIKEKRETATLKCYPIPRHDTVYWYQQGPGQDPQFLISFYEKMQSDKGSIPDRFSAQQFSDYHSELNMSSLELGDSALYFCASSLDRNYGYTFGSGTRLTVV.

The chain joins TRBV12-3 or TRBV12-4 to TRBJ1-1; a possible D gene is TRBD1 (5 bases). CDR3 length equals 12 residues. The V and J ends lost 4 bases and 10 bases respectively, with 13 bases between them. In DNA, the CDR3 is TGTGCCAGCAGTTCGACGGGACTCGGAGCTTTCTTT. It translates to CASSSTGLGAFF.

CDR3: CASSQDMRQPYGYTF. CDR3 in DNA: TGCGCCAGCAGCCAAGATATGCGACAGCCTTATGGCTACACCTTC. The chain is built from TRBV4-1 and TRBJ1-2; D is possibly TRBD1 (5 bases). V was shortened by 0 bases and J by 5 bases, with 13 bases between the two germline ends. CDR1 MGHRA and CDR2 YSYEKL come from the germline V gene. The CDR3 has 15 amino acids.

The rearrangement uses TRBV5-5 and TRBJ2-3; possible D gene TRBD1, 6 bases. The CDR3 has 16 residues. Trimming removed 3 bases from V and 2 bases from J, with 16 bases in between. Germline CDR1 SGHKS, CDR2 YYEKEE (reference sequence). The CDR3 protein is CASSSSRQAYTDTQYF. CDR3 DNA: TGTGCCAGCAGCTCTAGTAGACAGGCATACACAGATACGCAGTATTTT. The variable domain in full, completed from reference TRBV5-5 and TRBJ2-3, reads DAGVTQSPTHLIKTRGQQVTLRCSPISGHKSVSWYQQVLGQGPQFIFQYYEKEERGRGNFPDRFSARQFPNYSSELNVNALLLGDSALYLCASSSSRQAYTDTQYFGPGTRLTVL.

This rearrangement joins TRBV5-8 to TRBJ1-2; 8 bases fit TRBD1. CDR1 SGHTS and CDR2 YDEGEE come from the germline V gene. This CDR3 contains 15 residues. V dropped 0 bases and J dropped 8; count of bases not matched to a gene: 9. In DNA form, the CDR3 reads TGTGCCAGCAGCTTGGGTGACAGGGGTTTACGGGGCTACACCTTC. Its translation is CASSLGDRGLRGYTF.

This clone was counted only a few times. The V call is TRBV6-5, the J call TRBJ1-2, with D unresolved. The V end was cut by 3 bases, the J end by 8 bases, with 13 bases between. The germline V gene has CDR1 MNHEY and CDR2 SVGAGI. CDR3 length: 13 residues. CDR3 amino acids: CASSYSQVGGYTF. CDR3 DNA sequence: TGTGCCAGCAGTTATAGTCAGGTTGGAGGCTACACCTTC.

The J gene is TRBJ2-1, the V gene TRBV6-1; 13 positions agree with TRBD2. Germline values: CDR1 MNHNS, CDR2 SASEGT. The CDR3 extends over 14 amino acids. J lost 9 bases, V lost 6 bases, and 5 bases had no gene match. The CDR3 spells CASSERTSGGEQFF. DNA for the CDR3: TGTGCCAGCAGCGAGAGGACTAGCGGGGGTGAGCAGTTCTTC.

This sequence joins TRBV19 and TRBJ1-3; 8 bases line up with TRBD1. The germline V gene encodes CDR1 LNHDA and CDR2 SQIVND (reference sequence). CDR3 length: 16 amino acids. J gave up 0 bases and V 5 bases, and 6 bases lay outside the gene matches. The CDR3 DNA sequence: TGTGCCAGTAGTCCGCGAGACAGGGGCTCTGGAAACACCATATATTTT. Encoded protein: CASSPRDRGSGNTIYF.

This clone turned up a few times. V gene TRBV29-1 combines with J gene TRBJ2-2; a possible D gene is TRBD2 (5 bases). This CDR3 region has 13 residues. Germline loops: CDR1 SQVTM, CDR2 ANQGSEA. V lost 4 bases and J lost 5, with 11 bases in between. The CDR3 coding sequence is TGCAGCGTTGTAGGGTCGGGAACCGGGGAGCTGTTTTTT. It codes for CSVVGSGTGELFF.

The gene calls are TRBV27 and TRBJ2-3; tentatively, D is TRBD2 (5 bases). The CDR3 covers 15 residues. V was cut by 4 bases and J by 0 bases, with 11 bases left in between. CDR1 is MNHEY, CDR2 SMNVEV, per germline (reference sequence). The CDR3 sequence: CASSSWTSSTDTQYF. CDR3 in DNA: TGTGCCAGCAGTTCATGGACTTCTAGCACAGATACGCAGTATTTT.

This sequence joins TRBV7-2 and TRBJ1-6; the match to TRBD1 covers 7 bases. This CDR3 region has 16 residues. From germline, CDR1 is SGHTA and CDR2 FQGNSA. Losses at the gene ends were 1 base for V and 3 bases for J; bases not matched to a gene: 3. The CDR3 here is CASSLGRTGYNSPLHF. CDR3 in DNA: TGTGCCAGCAGCTTAGGACGGACAGGCTATAATTCACCCCTCCACTTT.

The CDR3 reads CASSIVSHLGTYEQYF. The CDR3 nucleotides are TGTGCCAGTAGTATAGTGTCCCACTTGGGCACCTACGAGCAGTACTTC. This rearrangement joins TRBV19 to TRBJ2-7; D is ambiguous. V was clipped by 1 base and J by 2 bases, with 15 bases between them. Germline values: CDR1 LNHDA, CDR2 SQIVND (reference sequence). The CDR3 spans 16 residues.

In its sample, this clone was seen a few times. The rearrangement links TRBV28 to TRBJ2-1; 8 positions match TRBD2. Germline values: CDR1 MDHEN, CDR2 SYDVKM. J lost 2 bases, V lost 6 bases, and 6 bases had no gene match. This CDR3 region has 15 residues. CDR3 sequence reads: CASRPGGLAYNEQFF. The DNA of the CDR3 is TGTGCCAGCAGGCCGGGGGGGCTCGCCTACAATGAGCAGTTCTTC.

V and J are TRBV18 and TRBJ2-7; TRBD1 aligns across 9 bases. Looked up from germline, CDR1 is KGHSH and CDR2 is LQKENI. The trim removed 3 bases at V and 7 bases at J, leaving 7 bases unmatched. This CDR3 comprises 14 residues. The CDR3 nucleotides are TGTGCCAGCTCACCCGGACAGGGGTTGGGGGAGCAGTACTTC. This gives the protein CASSPGQGLGEQYF.

This sequence joins TRBV6-2 or TRBV6-3 and TRBJ2-2; 12 bases match TRBD1. This CDR3 has 19 amino acids. Germline CDR1 and CDR2: MNHEY and SVGEGT. J was trimmed by 4 bases and V by 5 bases; bases with no gene match: 14. CDR3 residues: CASSGRGQGASRGTGELFF. CDR3 nucleotides: TGTGCCAGCAGTGGGAGGGGACAGGGGGCCTCCCGGGGCACCGGGGAGCTGTTTTTT.

The chain combines TRBV27 with TRBJ2-5, with D perhaps TRBD1 (7 bases). CDR1 MNHEY and CDR2 SMNVEV come from the germline V gene (reference sequence). The CDR3 consists of 14 residues. The V end was cut by 2 bases, the J end by 5 bases, with 12 bases between. CDR3 residues: CASSLGQGGETQYF. The CDR3 DNA reads as TGTGCCAGCAGTTTAGGCCAGGGGGGCGAGACCCAGTACTTC.

V gene TRBV5-6 combines with J gene TRBJ2-1; D possibly corresponds to TRBD2 (7 bases). The germline gives CDR1 SGHDT, CDR2 YYEEEE. Deletions cut 2 bases from V and 2 bases from J, with 11 bases between. The CDR3 spans 15 residues. CDR3 DNA: TGTGCCAGCAGCTTTAGGGGGGGCACCTACAATGAGCAGTTCTTC. Translated, it gives CASSFRGGTYNEQFF.

The chain is built from TRBV29-1 and TRBJ2-1; TRBD2 matches 12 bases. V lost 5 bases to trimming and J lost 8 bases; unmatched junction nucleotides: 1. CDR3 size: 12 residues. The V gene's germline CDR1 is SQVTM and CDR2 ANQGSEA. Here the CDR3 DNA reads TGCAGCGTTTCTAGCGGGGGGGATGAGCAGTTCTTC. It yields the protein CSVSSGGDEQFF.

The chain combines TRBV6-6 with TRBJ1-6; D is uncertain. V lost 5 bases, J lost 9 bases, and 26 bases lay in between. CDR3 size: 18 residues. Germline values: CDR1 MNHNY, CDR2 SVGAGI (reference sequence). Here the CDR3 reads CASSLRTLLTTLSSPLHF. In DNA, the CDR3 is TGTGCCAGCAGTCTACGGACCTTGCTGACTACCTTAAGTTCACCCCTCCACTTT.